Shown below are 32 T cell receptor beta chains from a single sample sequenced in a study of T-cell memory formation after mild COVID-19. TCRdb itself ran the 5' RACE reads through MiXCR, one entry per CDR3 protein. The data contain about 420,000 distinct CDR3 sequences, around a quarter of them seen just once; the ten biggest clones take up about 12%. Material: PBMCs or a T cell subset sorted from them (not recorded which). These receptors came from an adult woman who had mild COVID-19 (a few samples of this study predate the infection). Cell type and time point are not known.

V gene TRBV4-2 combines with J gene TRBJ1-6; TRBD1 is a possible D gene (6 bases). The CDR3 is 13 residues long. V lost 0 bases, J lost 15 bases, and 12 bases lay in between. Germline values: CDR1 LGHNA, CDR2 YNFKEQ. The CDR3 bases are TGTGCCAGCAGCCAAGATCACGGGGGCAACCTCCACTTT. As protein: CASSQDHGGNLHF.

This clonotype was counted only a few times. The chain couples TRBV12-3 or TRBV12-4 to TRBJ2-7, with a tentative D call TRBD2 (7 bases). The CDR3 has 15 amino acids. Trimming stripped 7 bases from V and 1 base from J, with 17 bases between. For the CDR3, the DNA is TGTGCCAGCACCCGGGGGGCCTTAGGTTCCTACGAGCAGTACTTC. Protein sequence: CASTRGALGSYEQYF.

The J gene is TRBJ2-1, the V gene TRBV6-5; TRBD1 agrees at 12 bases. The germline CDR1 and CDR2 sequences are MNHEY and SVGAGI. The CDR3 runs to 15 residues. V lost 3 bases and J lost 7; bases outside the gene matches: 4. The CDR3 here is CASSYQGQGANEQFF. The CDR3 coding sequence is TGTGCCAGCAGTTATCAGGGACAGGGGGCGAATGAGCAGTTCTTC.

V gene TRBV10-3 combines with J gene TRBJ1-6; D gene unclear. The CDR3 is 16 residues long. Trimming stripped 3 bases from V and 7 bases from J, with 16 bases between. The germline V gene encodes CDR1 ENHRY and CDR2 SYGVKD. CDR3 loop: CAISETPPGLNSPLHF. Written as DNA, the CDR3 is TGTGCCATCAGTGAAACACCGCCGGGATTAAATTCACCCCTCCACTTT.

A few counts support this clonotype. This chain uses TRBV16 with TRBJ1-2; D is undetermined. This CDR3 has 14 residues. Germline CDR1 is KGHSY and CDR2 is FQNENV. The V gene lost 4 bases and the J gene lost 7 bases, with 16 bases spanning the gap. Here the CDR3 DNA reads TGTGCCAGCAGCCCCCTTAACGGCGGAGCTGGCTACACCTTC. Residues: CASSPLNGGAGYTF. The whole variable domain, filled in from reference TRBV16 and TRBJ1-2, reads GEEVAQTPKHLVRGEGQKAKLYCAPIKGHSYVFWYQQVLKNEFKFLISFQNENVFDETGMPKERFSAKCLPNSPCSLEIQATKLEDSAVYFCASSPLNGGAGYTFGSGTRLTVV.

In this sample, this clonotype turned up a few times. The chain has TRBV20-1 and TRBJ2-5; a weak D match, TRBD2 (6 bases). This CDR3 region has 15 residues. CDR1 and CDR2 from the germline V gene are DFQATT and SNEGSKA (reference sequence). Deletions cut 1 base from V and 4 bases from J, with 16 bases between. Here the CDR3 DNA reads TGCAGTGCTAGAGTACCGGGAGATTTCGCAGAGACCCAGTACTTC. Its translation: CSARVPGDFAETQYF.

The rearrangement uses TRBV5-1 and TRBJ1-2, with D perhaps TRBD1 (5 bases). CDR1 is SGHRS, CDR2 YFSETQ, per germline. Trimming removed 4 bases at V and 8 bases at J, with 21 bases between. The CDR3 spans 15 residues. This CDR3 reads CASSTSAEQGGGYTF. CDR3 sequence (DNA): TGCGCCAGCAGCACCTCGGCGGAGCAGGGTGGGGGCTACACCTTC.

This clonotype was observed a handful of times. V and J are TRBV7-9 and TRBJ1-1; maybe TRBD1 (5 bases). The CDR3 spans 14 residues. CDR1 is SEHNR, CDR2 FQNEAQ, per germline (reference sequence). V was cut by 5 bases and J by 3 bases, with 13 bases left in between. Written as DNA, the CDR3 is TGTGCCAGCAGCCCCCGGGGCCGGGACACTGAAGCTTTCTTT. This encodes CASSPRGRDTEAFF.

In this sample, this clonotype turned up many times. The chain recombines TRBV12-3 or TRBV12-4 with TRBJ2-2; no definite D call. The CDR3 is made up of 12 amino acids. Trimming took 6 bases from V and 6 from J, leaving 8 bases between them. The CDR3 reads CASSLLAGELFF. The CDR3 DNA is TGTGCCAGCAGCTTACTTGCCGGGGAGCTGTTTTTT.

This clonotype was seen a few times. The chain recombines TRBV11-2 with TRBJ2-4, with TRBD2 matching 8 bases. There are 19 residues in the CDR3. Germline V gene data show CDR1 as SGHAT and CDR2 as FQNNGV. V was clipped by 5 bases and J by 0 bases; unmatched bases: 15. CDR3: CASSPGRGARTLAKNIQYF. In DNA form, the CDR3 reads TGTGCCAGCAGCCCTGGGCGGGGGGCCCGAACTCTAGCCAAAAACATTCAGTACTTC.

V usage is TRBV20-1 and J usage is TRBJ1-6, with a weak D call TRBD1 (5 bases). This CDR3 contains 13 residues. Deletions cut 5 bases from V and 8 bases from J, with 13 bases between. Per the germline V gene, CDR1 is DFQATT and CDR2 is SNEGSKA (reference sequence). The CDR3 loop reads CSAGDVPDSPLHF. Written as DNA, the CDR3 is TGCAGTGCTGGGGACGTCCCGGATTCACCCCTCCACTTT.

V usage is TRBV7-7 and J usage is TRBJ2-3; 9 bases align to TRBD1. Germline V gene sequence: CDR1 SSHAT, CDR2 FNYEAQ (reference sequence). The length of the CDR3 is 15 residues. Trimming at V came to 5 bases and at J to 4 bases, leaving 7 bases not matched to a gene. This CDR3 is CASSTGTGRSDTQYF. CDR3 DNA: TGTGCCAGCAGCACCGGGACAGGGAGGTCAGATACGCAGTATTTT.

The chain joins TRBV7-9 to TRBJ1-5, with no clear D. Germline values: CDR1 SEHNR, CDR2 FQNEAQ (reference sequence). This CDR3 spans 15 amino acids. V was clipped by 2 bases and J by 0 bases, with 8 bases between them. CDR3 coding DNA: TGTGCCAGCAGCTTATCAAGCAGTAGCAATCAGCCCCAGCATTTT. It is translated as CASSLSSSSNQPQHF.

The chain has TRBV2 and TRBJ2-1; D ambiguous. V lost 4 bases to trimming and J lost 4 bases, with 5 bases between them. The CDR3 length is 12 residues. CDR1 SNHLY and CDR2 FYNNEI come from the germline V gene. The CDR3 loop reads CASSGWYNEQFF. The CDR3, as DNA: TGTGCCAGCAGTGGGTGGTACAATGAGCAGTTCTTC.

This clonotype has only a few counts. This chain uses TRBV7-6 with TRBJ2-1; 10 bases agree with TRBD1. This CDR3 spans 15 amino acids. The J segment lost 9 bases and the V segment lost 6 bases, leaving 11 bases of the junction unmatched. Germline CDR1 and CDR2: SGHVS and FNYEAQ. CDR3 sequence reads: CASSRDRGSLGEQFF. For the CDR3, the DNA is TGTGCCAGCAGTCGGGACAGGGGCTCCTTAGGTGAGCAGTTCTTC. Full variable domain (missing parts from reference TRBV7-6 and TRBJ2-1): GAGVSQSPRYKVTKRGQDVALRCDPISGHVSLYWYRQALGQGPEFLTYFNYEAQQDKSGLPNDRFSAERPEGSISTLTIQRTEQRDSAMYRCASSRDRGSLGEQFFGPGTRLTVL.

The chain couples TRBV3-1 to TRBJ2-3; 10 bases agree with TRBD2. CDR1 and CDR2 from the germline V gene are LGHDT and YNNKEL (reference sequence). The CDR3 loop spans 16 amino acids. V gave up 1 base and J gave up 6 bases; unmatched junction bases: 7. The CDR3 sequence is CASSQVAGGIGDTQYF. CDR3 bases: TGTGCCAGCAGCCAAGTAGCGGGGGGAATAGGGGATACGCAGTATTTT.

This clonotype was seen many times. This sequence joins TRBV28 and TRBJ2-1; TRBD2 agrees at 13 bases. V shed 5 bases and J 6 bases; nucleotides not matched to a gene: 13. Germline V lookup: CDR1 MDHEN, CDR2 SYDVKM. The CDR3 has 18 residues. The DNA for the CDR3 is TGTGCCAGCAGTCCCGGACTAGCGGGAGAATTCCCAGGCAATGAGCAGTTCTTC. As protein: CASSPGLAGEFPGNEQFF.

Only a few counts were recorded for this clonotype. This sequence joins TRBV9 and TRBJ2-1; 9 bases fit TRBD2. The CDR3 length is 16 residues. V dropped 3 bases and J dropped 9; count of bases not matched to a gene: 13. In germline, CDR1 is SGDLS, CDR2 YYNGEE. CDR3 amino acids: CASSALSGSQTGEQFF. Written as DNA, the CDR3 is TGTGCCAGCAGCGCACTTAGCGGGAGTCAGACGGGTGAGCAGTTCTTC.

There are a few counts of this clonotype. The gene calls are TRBV6-6 and TRBJ2-7; TRBD2 matches at 12 bases. Unmatched junction bases numbered 5, after V lost 2 bases and J lost 6 bases. This CDR3 spans 15 amino acids. Looked up from germline, CDR1 is MNHNY and CDR2 is SVGAGI (reference sequence). The CDR3 DNA reads TGTGCCAGCAGTTACAAGACTAGCGGGAGTGCCGAGCAGTACTTC. It translates to CASSYKTSGSAEQYF.

The rearrangement links TRBV29-1 to TRBJ1-5; D is perhaps TRBD1 (6 bases). CDR1 SQVTM and CDR2 ANQGSEA come from the germline V gene. The CDR3 spans 15 residues. V gave up 6 bases and J gave up 0 bases, with 15 bases separating them. CDR3 in DNA: TGCAGCGTCTGCCAGACAGGCGATAGCAATCAGCCCCAGCATTTT. Its protein product is CSVCQTGDSNQPQHF.

This clonotype was seen a few times. The genes are TRBV29-1 and TRBJ2-7; the D is unclear. CDR1 SQVTM and CDR2 ANQGSEA come from the germline V gene. The CDR3 loop spans 13 amino acids. V shed 5 bases and J shed 2 bases, with 13 bases lying between them. The CDR3 loop is CSVLGPITYEQYF. The CDR3 region has the DNA TGCAGCGTTCTAGGACCTATTACCTACGAGCAGTACTTC.

This clonotype came up a few times. The chain links TRBV19 to TRBJ1-5; unclear D gene. The V gene's germline CDR1 is LNHDA and CDR2 SQIVND (reference sequence). Trimming took off 2 bases at V and 0 bases at J, with 17 bases between the two ends. There are 18 residues in the CDR3. CDR3: CASSISGRIGFSNQPQHF. The CDR3 DNA reads TGTGCCAGTAGTATATCTGGCAGGATTGGATTTAGCAATCAGCCCCAGCATTTT.

This clonotype was detected a few times. V and J are TRBV29-1 and TRBJ2-5; D is undetermined. The CDR3 runs 12 residues. The germline gives CDR1 SQVTM, CDR2 ANQGSEA. Trimming removed 4 bases at V and 5 bases at J, with 11 bases between. The CDR3 region has the DNA TGCAGCGTTGCCCCATCCGGGGAGACCCAGTACTTC. Its translation is CSVAPSGETQYF.

This clonotype showed up just a few times. The rearrangement uses TRBV20-1 and TRBJ2-5; 9 bases fit TRBD2. This CDR3 has 15 amino acids. V gave up 1 base and J gave up 2 bases; unmatched junction bases: 5. Germline V CDR1 and CDR2: DFQATT, SNEGSKA (reference sequence). CDR3 in amino acids: CSARGGTSRQETQYF. Written as DNA, the CDR3 is TGCAGTGCTAGAGGCGGGACTAGCAGACAAGAGACCCAGTACTTC.

The chain has TRBV12-3 or TRBV12-4 and TRBJ2-7, with D possibly matching TRBD2 (6 bases). The CDR3 length is 14 residues. The V end lost 5 bases, the J end lost 2 bases, and 13 bases lay between the germline ends. Here the CDR3 DNA reads TGTGCCAGCAGTCCGGGGGACTCACCCTACGAGCAGTACTTC. Amino acids: CASSPGDSPYEQYF.

The chain is built from TRBV7-9 and TRBJ1-6, with D tentatively TRBD1 (5 bases). The germline V and J ends were trimmed by 6 bases and 7 bases, with 7 bases remaining between them. Germline V gene data show CDR1 as SEHNR and CDR2 as FQNEAQ (reference sequence). There are 12 residues in the CDR3. CDR3 coding DNA: TGTGCCAGCAGTCGACAGAATTCACCCCTCCACTTT. Its protein is CASSRQNSPLHF. Variable domain in full (rest from reference TRBV7-9 and TRBJ1-6): DTGVSQNPRHKITKRGQNVTFRCDPISEHNRLYWYRQTLGQGPEFLTYFQNEAQLEKSRLLSDRFSAERPKGSFSTLEIQRTEQGDSAMYLCASSRQNSPLHFGNGTRLTVT.

This sequence joins TRBV12-3 or TRBV12-4 and TRBJ2-2; 9 bases agree with TRBD1. Losses at the gene ends were 4 bases for V and 4 bases for J; bases not matched to a gene: 4. The CDR3 consists of 15 residues. The CDR3 nucleotides read TGTGCCAGCAGTTCGGGGACAGGGTTCACCGGGGAGCTGTTTTTT. It encodes CASSSGTGFTGELFF.

The gene calls are TRBV7-3 and TRBJ2-1; maybe TRBD2 (6 bases). CDR3 size: 12 residues. CDR1 and CDR2 from the germline V gene are SGHTA and FQGTGA. V was cut by 8 bases and J by 5 bases, with 10 bases left in between. The CDR3 region is CASGGEHNEQFF. The CDR3 nucleotides read TGTGCCAGCGGAGGGGAGCACAATGAGCAGTTCTTC.

This chain connects TRBV12-3 or TRBV12-4 to TRBJ2-7; D is unresolved. Trimming took 5 bases from V and 7 from J, leaving 15 bases between them. The CDR3 runs 13 residues. The CDR3 region is CASSPFVGWEQYF. The CDR3 coding sequence is TGTGCCAGCAGTCCCTTTGTGGGTTGGGAGCAGTACTTC.

This clonotype appeared a few times. The V gene is TRBV7-9, the J gene TRBJ2-1, with D possibly being TRBD1 or TRBD2 (6 bases each). CDR3 length equals 16 residues. The germline CDR1 and CDR2 sequences are SEHNR and FQNEAQ (reference sequence). The V end lost 3 bases, the J end lost 1 base, and 13 bases lay between the germline ends. The CDR3 is CASSFPEGGSYNEQFF. DNA for the CDR3: TGTGCCAGCAGCTTTCCTGAGGGGGGATCCTACAATGAGCAGTTCTTC.

V usage is TRBV7-6 and J usage is TRBJ2-5, with 13 bases lining up with TRBD2. The CDR3 sequence is 18 residues long. Germline V gene lookup returns CDR1 SGHVS and CDR2 FNYEAQ. Trimming took 1 base from V and 6 from J; bases not matched to a gene: 11. The CDR3 sequence is CASSLGLAGGPEWKTQYF. Here the CDR3 DNA reads TGTGCCAGCAGCTTAGGACTAGCGGGGGGACCGGAGTGGAAGACCCAGTACTTC.

V is TRBV6-2 or TRBV6-3 and J is TRBJ2-2; maybe TRBD2 (5 bases). This CDR3 region has 16 residues. Germline-derived CDR1 and CDR2 are MNHEY and SVGEGT. V gave up 2 bases and J gave up 4 bases, with 14 bases separating them. The CDR3 reads CASSYRTPQITGELFF. In nucleotides, the CDR3 is TGTGCCAGCAGTTACAGGACTCCCCAAATCACCGGGGAGCTGTTTTTT.